This T cell receptor beta chain originates from a study of spatial heterogeneity in lung cancer. Study findings and constraints: At tumor resection, ubiquitous expanded TCRs were detected in blood more often than later.

J gave up 5 bases and V 10 bases, and 11 bases lay outside the gene matches. This CDR3 is built from 14 residues. CDR1 and CDR2 (germline): MNHNS, SASEGT. Via MiXCR, TCRdb re-called the 5' RACE reads, giving one row per CDR3 protein. Counted here are about 23,000 distinct CDR3 sequences, about 3.3% occurring once; the ten biggest clones make up less than 35%. The time point is: sample taken at primary tumor resection. The sequenced material consisted of unsorted whole RNA from tumor, nontumor lung or frozen PBMC. The donor population consisted of approximately 68 patients with untreated, early-stage non-small cell lung cancer. In its sample, this clonotype was seen many times. Its target is not known.

Sequencing used PBMCs, obtained at surgery. The V call is TRBV6-1, the J call TRBJ2-1; 7 bases line up with TRBD2. The sequence was obtained from a female donor with early-stage non-small cell lung cancer. The CDR3 protein is CATTTGLADNEQFF. The CDR3 DNA reads TGTGCCACCACTACTGGGCTAGCGGACAATGAGCAGTTCTTC.